These 13 T cell receptor beta chains were all obtained from the same sample, sequenced in a study of brain T cells in children with intractable seizures. TCRdb keeps only in-frame clones here, not all; method: immunoSEQ multiplex PCR. Of about 8,000 clones listed, less than 75% are singletons. The sequenced cases were selected for having the highest brain T cell transcript signatures. The sample consisted of resected brain tissue, taken at surgery. These receptors all stem from a boy under two years old with tuberous sclerosis and intractable seizures.

This clone was recorded a few times. Other DNA variants within this sample encode the same CDR3. The V gene is TRBV6-6, the J gene TRBJ2-5, with D maybe TRBD1 (6 bases). CDR3 length equals 12 residues. CDR1 and CDR2 (germline): MNHNY, SVGAGI (reference sequence). Trimming pared 10 bases from V and 2 bases from J, leaving 11 bases between. In DNA, the CDR3 is TGTGCCATCAGGACAGTACAAGAGACCCAGTACTTC. It codes for CAIRTVQETQYF.

The V gene is TRBV4-1, the J gene TRBJ1-3, with TRBD1 matching 10 bases. Trimming took 3 bases from V and 2 from J; bases not matched to a gene: 7. Germline CDR1 is MGHRA and CDR2 is YSYEKL. This CDR3 comprises 17 residues. The CDR3 region is CASSQLIGQGAGNTIYF. CDR3 coding DNA: TGCGCCAGCAGCCAGCTAATAGGACAGGGGGCTGGAAACACCATATATTTT.

The rearrangement uses TRBV11-1 and TRBJ2-7; D unresolved. This CDR3 has 14 amino acids. With 1 base removed from V and 0 bases from J, the gap between germline ends came to 7 bases. Germline CDR1 reads SGHAT; CDR2 reads FQDESV (reference sequence). CDR3 amino acids: CASSLGRNSYEQYF. Here the CDR3 DNA reads TGTGCCAGCAGCTTAGGGAGAAACTCCTACGAGCAGTACTTC.

The V call is TRBV6-6, the J call TRBJ1-2; tentatively, D is TRBD1 (5 bases). The CDR3 has 11 residues. Germline CDR1 reads MNHNY; CDR2 reads SVGAGI (reference sequence). Trimming took off 11 bases at V and 6 bases at J, with 13 bases between the two ends. The CDR3 spells CAYRGLDGYTF. In nucleotides, the CDR3 is TGTGCCTACCGGGGGTTGGATGGCTACACCTTC.

This chain joins TRBV7-9 and TRBJ2-5; maybe TRBD1 (6 bases). The ends were cut back, 3 bases at V and 1 base at J, with 9 bases in the middle. Germline V lookup: CDR1 SEHNR, CDR2 FQNEAQ (reference sequence). CDR3 length: 14 residues. CDR3 sequence: CASSFGTPQETQYF. For the CDR3, the DNA is TGTGCCAGCAGCTTCGGGACACCCCAAGAGACCCAGTACTTC. The full variable domain, with the rest looked up from reference TRBV7-9 and TRBJ2-5, is DTGVSQNPRHKITKRGQNVTFRCDPISEHNRLYWYRQTLGQGPEFLTYFQNEAQLEKSRLLSDRFSAERPKGSFSTLEIQRTEQGDSAMYLCASSFGTPQETQYFGPGTRLLVL.

The chain's CDR3 is CASSRRPLAGGQETQYF. In nucleotides, the CDR3 is TGTGCCAGCAGCCGACGCCCACTAGCGGGAGGGCAAGAGACCCAGTACTTC. The chain employs TRBV3-1 (or the pseudogene TRBV3-2) and TRBJ2-5, with 13 bases fitting TRBD2. The CDR3 spans 17 residues. Germline-derived CDR1 and CDR2 are LGHDT and YNNKEL (reference sequence). Trimming took 4 bases from V and 2 from J; bases not matched to a gene: 7.

This clone was found a few times. The chain carries TRBV6-6 and TRBJ2-1, with D hard to call. V was shortened by 10 bases and J by 0 bases, with 10 bases between the two germline ends. Germline V gene lookup returns CDR1 MNHNY and CDR2 SVGAGI (reference sequence). CDR3 length: 13 residues. CDR3 residues: CAIKMGSYNEQFF. CDR3 DNA: TGTGCCATTAAGATGGGCTCCTACAATGAGCAGTTCTTC.

The V gene is TRBV2, the J gene TRBJ2-5, with unresolved D. The CDR3 is 11 residues long. Germline CDR1 reads SNHLY; CDR2 reads FYNNEI. V was trimmed by 9 bases and J by 5 bases, leaving 10 bases between them. In nucleotides, the CDR3 is TGTGCCAGTTCGTTCTCGGAGACCCAGTACTTC. Its protein is CASSFSETQYF. The whole variable domain, remainder taken from reference TRBV2 and TRBJ2-5, is EPEVTQTPSHQVTQMGQEVILRCVPISNHLYFYWYRQILGQKVEFLVSFYNNEISEKSEIFDDQFSVERPDGSNFTLKIRSTKLEDSAMYFCASSFSETQYFGPGTRLLVL.

This clone turned up a few times. The CDR3 protein is CASALEGREHF. DNA for the CDR3: TGTGCCAGCGCCCTTGAAGGACGGGAGCATTTT. The V call is TRBV6-6, the J call TRBJ1-5, with D unresolved. CDR1 and CDR2 from the germline V gene are MNHNY and SVGAGI (reference sequence). The CDR3 has 11 amino acids. Trimming left V 8 bases short and J 14 bases short, with 16 bases between.

V is TRBV29-1 and J is TRBJ1-5; perhaps TRBD1 as D (5 bases). The V end was cut by 2 bases, the J end by 1 base, with 12 bases between. In germline, CDR1 is SQVTM, CDR2 ANQGSEA. CDR3 size: 15 residues. The CDR3 DNA is TGCAGCGTTGAATTGACGGGGGAAAGCAATCAGCCCCAGCATTTT. It specifies CSVELTGESNQPQHF.

The rearrangement joins TRBV6-6 to TRBJ2-7, with 7 bases lining up with TRBD1. The J segment lost 5 bases and the V segment lost 4 bases, leaving 8 bases of the junction unmatched. The CDR3 runs 14 residues. Germline CDR1 MNHNY, CDR2 SVGAGI (reference sequence). The CDR3 sequence is CASSLGRGMHEQYF. The DNA of the CDR3 is TGTGCCAGCAGTTTGGGCAGGGGGATGCACGAGCAGTACTTC.

This clone turned up a few times. The rearrangement uses TRBV5-4 and TRBJ1-4; 9 bases are a match to TRBD1. V lost 4 bases, J lost 0 bases, and 7 bases stayed unmatched. In germline, CDR1 is SGHNT, CDR2 YYREEE (reference sequence). This CDR3 has 17 amino acids. The DNA for the CDR3 is TGTGCCAGCAGCCGGGACAGGGAGAGGTCAACTAATGAAAAACTGTTTTTT. It codes for CASSRDRERSTNEKLFF.

This clone has a handful of counts. The DNA of the CDR3 is TGTGCCAGCAGCCAAGATCCGGCAGTCTACGGAGCTTTCTTT. Protein sequence: CASSQDPAVYGAFF. V usage is TRBV3-1 (or the pseudogene TRBV3-2) and J usage is TRBJ1-1, with D hard to call. This CDR3 is 14 amino acids long. CDR1 LGHDT and CDR2 YNNKEL come from the germline V gene (reference sequence). Trimming pared 0 bases from V and 10 bases from J, leaving 15 bases between.